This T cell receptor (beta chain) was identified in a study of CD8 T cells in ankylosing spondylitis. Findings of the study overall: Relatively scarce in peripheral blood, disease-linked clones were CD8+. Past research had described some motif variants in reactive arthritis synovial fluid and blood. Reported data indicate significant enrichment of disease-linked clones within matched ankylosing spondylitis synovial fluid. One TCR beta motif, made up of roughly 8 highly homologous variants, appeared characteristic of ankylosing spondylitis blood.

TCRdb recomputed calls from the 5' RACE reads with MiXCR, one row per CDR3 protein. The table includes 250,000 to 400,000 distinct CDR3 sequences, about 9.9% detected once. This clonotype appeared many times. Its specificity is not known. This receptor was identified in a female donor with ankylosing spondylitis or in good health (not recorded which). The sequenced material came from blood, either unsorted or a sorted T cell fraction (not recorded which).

The CDR3 DNA sequence: TGTGCCAGCCACGGGGGGGGAAATCCACCGGGCACTGAAGCTTTCTTT. Translated, it gives CASHGGGNPPGTEAFF. The chain has TRBV12-3 or TRBV12-4 and TRBJ1-1, with a possible D match to TRBD1 (5 bases). V was clipped by 8 bases and J by 4 bases, with 23 bases between them. This CDR3 is 16 amino acids long.